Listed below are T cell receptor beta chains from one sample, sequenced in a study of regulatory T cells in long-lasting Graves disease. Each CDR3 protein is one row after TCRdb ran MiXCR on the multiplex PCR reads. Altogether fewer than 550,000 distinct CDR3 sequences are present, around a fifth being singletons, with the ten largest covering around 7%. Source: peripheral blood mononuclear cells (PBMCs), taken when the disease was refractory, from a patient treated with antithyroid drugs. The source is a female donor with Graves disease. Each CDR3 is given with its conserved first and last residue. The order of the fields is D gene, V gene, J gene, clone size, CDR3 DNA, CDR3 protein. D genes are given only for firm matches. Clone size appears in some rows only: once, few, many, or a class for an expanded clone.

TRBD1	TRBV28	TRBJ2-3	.	TGTGCCAGCAGGTCTCTGGTATTGGGACAGGGATCCCCCCACACAGATACGCAGTATTTT	CASRSLVLGQGSPHTDTQYF
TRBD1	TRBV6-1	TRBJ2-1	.	TGTGCCAGCAGTAGATTAGGGACAGGGGATGAGCAGTTCTTC	CASSRLGTGDEQFF
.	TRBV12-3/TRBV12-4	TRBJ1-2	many	TGTGCCAGCACCCCAGGGTCTTACGGCTATGGCTACACCTTC	CASTPGSYGYGYTF
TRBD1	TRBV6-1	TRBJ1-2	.	TGTGCCAGCAGCCAAGGACAGGGGGCGATCTATGGCTACACCTTC	CASSQGQGAIYGYTF
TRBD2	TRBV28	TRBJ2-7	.	TGTGCCACCGAAAGCGGGGGGAAGGTTTCCTACGAGCAGTACTTC	CATESGGKVSYEQYF
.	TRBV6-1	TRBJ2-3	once	TGTGCCAGCAGCCTTACTAGGGCAGATACGCAGTATTTT	CASSLTRADTQYF
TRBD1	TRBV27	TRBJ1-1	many	TGTGCCAGCAGTGACGACAGGGATAGGACTGAAGCTTTCTTT	CASSDDRDRTEAFF
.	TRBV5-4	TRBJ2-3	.	TGTGCCAGCAGCTTTCCCCGCACAGATACGCAGTATTTT	CASSFPRTDTQYF
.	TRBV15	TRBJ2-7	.	TGTGCCACCAGCAGAGATCGGGACACCTACGAGCAGTACTTC	CATSRDRDTYEQYF
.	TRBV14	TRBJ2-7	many	TGTGCCAGCAGAGGCAGGGGATTTAGCTCCTACGAGCAGTACTTC	CASRGRGFSSYEQYF
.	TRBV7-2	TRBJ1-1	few	TGTGCCAGCAGCACGGAGGAGGGGATCACTGAAGCTTTCTTT	CASSTEEGITEAFF
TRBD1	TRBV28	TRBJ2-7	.	TGTGCCAGCAGTTCCGCAGACAGGGGTACCGACTACGAGCAGTACTTC	CASSSADRGTDYEQYF
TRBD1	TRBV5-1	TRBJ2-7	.	TGCGCCAGCAGCTTGGGCCTCAGGGGGCCCTACGAGCAGTACTTC	CASSLGLRGPYEQYF
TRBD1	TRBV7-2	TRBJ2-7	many	TGTGCCAGCACCACCGGGACAGGGGGCAACGAGCAGTACTTC	CASTTGTGGNEQYF
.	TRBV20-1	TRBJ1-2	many	TGCAGTGCTAGAGACGGGCAGGACCTCTATGGCTACACCTTC	CSARDGQDLYGYTF
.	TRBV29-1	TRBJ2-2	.	TGCAGCGGGGGGCGGGGGCCGAACACCGGGGAGCTGTTTTTT	CSGGRGPNTGELFF
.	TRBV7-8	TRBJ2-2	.	TGTGCCAGCAGCTTAGCGCGGGACTCTTCGAACACCGGGGAGCTGTTTTTT	CASSLARDSSNTGELFF
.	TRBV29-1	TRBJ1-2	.	TGCAGCGTCCGGGACACCTATGGCTACACCTTC	CSVRDTYGYTF
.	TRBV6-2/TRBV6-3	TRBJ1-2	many	TGTGCCAGCAGTTCCTTTTCGGGCGACTACTATGGCTACACCTTC	CASSSFSGDYYGYTF
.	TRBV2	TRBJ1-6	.	TGTGCCAGCAGTGACTCCGGGGGAACAATGAAGTCCTATAATTCACCCCTCCACTTT	CASSDSGGTMKSYNSPLHF
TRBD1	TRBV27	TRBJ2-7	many	TGTGCCAGCAGCAAATCCGGGACAGTCTACGAGCAGTACTTC	CASSKSGTVYEQYF
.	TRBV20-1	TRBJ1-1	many	TGCAGTGCTAAATCAGCGCCGAACACTGAAGCTTTCTTT	CSAKSAPNTEAFF
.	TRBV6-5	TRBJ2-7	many	TGTGCCAGCAGTTACTCTCCGCAACTCGCCGAATTCTACGAGCAGTACTTC	CASSYSPQLAEFYEQYF
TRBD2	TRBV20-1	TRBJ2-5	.	TGCAGTGCTCACGGACTAGCGGGGGGGAGAGAGACCCAGTACTTC	CSAHGLAGGRETQYF
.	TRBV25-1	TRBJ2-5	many	TGTGCCAGCAGTGAGGGCTTAGTGGAGGGGGCGCGGCAAGAGACCCAGTACTTC	CASSEGLVEGARQETQYF
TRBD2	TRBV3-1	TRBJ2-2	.	TGTGCCAGCAGCCACTCCTCCCTAGCGGGAGGGTCGGGGACCGGGGAGCTGTTTTTT	CASSHSSLAGGSGTGELFF
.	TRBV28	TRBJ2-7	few	TGTGCCAGCAGCCCAAGGGGAGGCTACGAGCAGTACTTC	CASSPRGGYEQYF